This T cell receptor beta chain originates from a study of T cells expressing NK-cell markers. TCRdb reprocessed the 5' RACE reads; each CDR3 protein has one entry and no DNA is given. The sample table sets out about 380,000 distinct CDR3 sequences. Per the germline V gene, CDR1 is LNHDA and CDR2 is SQIVND (reference sequence). The CDR3 has 14 amino acids. The sequence came from a man aged 18 to 69 in good health. The sample was blood T cells: a sorted CD56 or NKG2C T cell subset, CD4+ or CD8+ T cells, or bulk PBMC T cells (not recorded which). The V call is TRBV19, the J call TRBJ1-2; lacking DNA, the TRBD1 call made by TCRdb goes unchecked. The CDR3 reads CASTRTGYTMGYTF.